This T cell receptor beta chain appears in the sequencing data of a study of T-cell reconstitution after alpha-beta-depleted transplantation in children. Study-wide results and caveats: Diversity of TCRbeta at day 60 was high in some patients, arising from surviving recipient T cells and thymic progenitors.

V was trimmed by 0 bases and J by 4 bases, leaving 6 bases between them. Germline CDR1 reads SGDLS; CDR2 reads YYNGEE. This CDR3 region has 13 residues. The TCRbeta library was prepared with unique molecular identifiers. One entry per CDR3 protein results from TCRdb running MiXCR on the PCR reads. Among hundreds of thousands of distinct CDR3 sequences listed, approximately 12% were seen once. This clonotype has a handful of counts. The antigen is not known. This clonotype was sampled from a male patient under 18 who had a stem cell transplant for acute myeloid leukemia, so the T cells may come from the graft donor. The chain employs TRBV9 and TRBJ2-3; the D gene could be TRBD1 or TRBD2 (5 bases each). The sequencing used PBMCs, mostly from graft donor cells, collected 360 days after TCRalphabeta/CD19-depleted stem cell transplant. CDR3 nucleotides: TGTGCCAGCAGCGTAGTGGGGGCAGATACGCAGTATTTT. It is translated as CASSVVGADTQYF.